This TCR beta chain is drawn from a study of blood T cell repertoires in COVID-19 (dated by TCRdb to 2020 to 2022). General notes on the study: The collaborator samples originated in the United States, Italy and Spain and spanned the acute and convalescent phases of COVID-19. Where HLA class I and class II types were available, the types were taken from metadata supplied by the sample provider, not from assay-based typing. A de-identified subject ID, COVID-19 status, age in years and sex were almost always included in the sample metadata. The dataset comprised deeply sampled blood TCRbeta repertoires from subjects exposed to, actively infected with, or recovered from COVID-19. A freely available public database, intended as a resource for researchers studying the immune response to SARS-CoV-2, is where the repertoires were released. The material from the prospective study consisted of cDNA or gDNA derived from T cells, B-cell-depleted T cells, or PBMCs. The samples were drawn from the first 160 participants of the ongoing ImmuneRACE study and from 1,200 or so subjects provided by 6 global collaborators. Overall study outcomes, separate from this receptor: How much clinical and demographic metadata was included differed by source and by participant, and the metadata was provided uncurated.

As to this clone: The antigen it binds to is not known. The sample holds no much larger clone one base away, and base qualities are not on file.

TCRbeta CDR3 regions were amplified from genomic DNA using the immunoSEQ Assay, a bias-controlled multiplex PCR. The study's processing was this. Nucleated cell counts per sample were estimated from amplification of reference gene primers within the assay. To quantify the absolute abundance of each unique TCRbeta CDR3 rearrangement, sequence reads were collapsed and filtered. For each sample, productive Simpson clonality was calculated as the square root of Simpson's diversity index across productive rearrangements. The table was pulled from immuneACCESS by TCRdb, which kept in-frame rearrangements only. Such tables lose some clones; where checked, under half of the loss comes from unresolved V genes, and the rest has no known cause. D and trimming were read from the DNA, whereas the V and J calls and clone size are those reported in that table. Present in this sample are tens of thousands of clones, around nine tenths of which were seen just once. The ten top clones hold roughly an eighth of the sample.

CDR1 and CDR2 were assigned from the germline V gene as SNHLY and FYNNEI. The CDR3 spans 14 residues, from the cysteine through the phenylalanine. Only the CDR3 portion is preserved as DNA: 42 bases, with reading frame beginning at the first base. Germline trimming amounts to 3 bases on V and 9 bases on J, with 6 as the count of junction bases outside the gene matches. Whole blood was collected in K2EDTA tubes by collaborating institutions according to the institutions' own protocols. Collaborator samples were shipped for TCRbeta analysis as frozen whole blood, isolated PBMCs, or DNA extracted from either sample type.

This clonotype was sampled from a human donor in a cohort sampled during active COVID-19. The rearranged chain carries TRBV2 and TRBJ2-1; a stretch of 9 junction bases matches TRBD1. Sequenced input: peripheral blood. The bases read TGTGCCAGCAGTGAGACAGGGGGGATAGCTGAGCAGTTCTTC. Its product reads: CASSETGGIAEQFF.